These 10 T cell receptor beta chains were sequenced from one sample in a study of T-cell reconstitution after alpha-beta-depleted transplantation in children. Unique molecular identifiers were used to barcode this TCRbeta library. TCRdb reanalysed the PCR reads using MiXCR and keeps one entry per CDR3 protein. The repertoire consists of just under 550,000 distinct CDR3 sequences, with around 20% occurring once and the leading ten covering over 3%. Material: PBMCs from the stem cell graft donor, obtained from the stem cell graft. Every receptor here comes from a human donor who donated a stem cell graft to a child with acute lymphoblastic leukemia.

The chain links TRBV7-9 to TRBJ1-6; no firm D call. The germline gives CDR1 SEHNR, CDR2 FQNEAQ (reference sequence). The CDR3 covers 15 residues. Trimming took off 1 base at V and 14 bases at J, with 18 bases between the two ends. CDR3 protein: CASSLETGPPGTLHF. As DNA, the CDR3 is TGTGCCAGCAGCTTAGAAACCGGACCCCCCGGCACCCTCCACTTT.

This chain connects TRBV20-1 to TRBJ2-5, with TRBD1 identical over 7 bases. The trim removed 1 base at V and 3 bases at J, leaving 11 bases unmatched. Germline V gene lookup returns CDR1 DFQATT and CDR2 SNEGSKA (reference sequence). The CDR3 contains 16 residues. Written as DNA, the CDR3 is TGCAGTGCTAGAGGGCCGACAGGGCTCTCAGAAGAGACCCAGTACTTC. It is translated as CSARGPTGLSEETQYF.

This clonotype showed up just a few times. V usage is TRBV5-1 and J usage is TRBJ1-1, with 7 bases that match TRBD1. Germline CDR1 is SGHRS and CDR2 is YFSETQ. V lost 2 bases, J lost 6 bases, and 4 bases stayed unmatched. The CDR3 runs to 13 residues. The CDR3 DNA follows: TGCGCCAGCAGCTTTGGGACAGCGGCTGAAGCTTTCTTT. As protein: CASSFGTAAEAFF.

In its sample, this clonotype was seen a few times. The chain couples TRBV10-3 to TRBJ2-1; the match to TRBD2 covers 11 bases. After removal of 3 bases from V and 2 bases from J, the junction contained 9 bases not matched to a gene. The CDR3 extends over 18 amino acids. Germline V gene lookup returns CDR1 ENHRY and CDR2 SYGVKD. The CDR3 is CAISDPTSGSHTYNEQFF. CDR3 sequence (DNA): TGTGCCATCAGTGATCCCACTAGCGGGAGTCACACCTACAATGAGCAGTTCTTC.

The chain uses TRBV5-1 and TRBJ1-3, with D possibly TRBD1 on 6 matching bases. The CDR3 has 15 residues. V was clipped by 2 bases and J by 4 bases, with 13 bases between them. Germline V gene sequence: CDR1 SGHRS, CDR2 YFSETQ. Here the CDR3 DNA reads TGCGCCAGCAGCTTCACGGGGGGCGCGGGAAACACCATATATTTT. Its protein product is CASSFTGGAGNTIYF.

This clonotype was picked up many times. This chain links TRBV6-6 with TRBJ2-7; D is perhaps TRBD2 (6 bases). V was shortened by 7 bases and J by 3 bases, with 7 bases between the two germline ends. Germline V lookup: CDR1 MNHNY, CDR2 SVGAGI (reference sequence). This CDR3 spans 11 amino acids. DNA for the CDR3: TGTGCCAGCACCGGGGGCTACGAGCAGTACTTC. Translation gives CASTGGYEQYF.

The table lists this clonotype with a few counts. This chain uses TRBV5-1 with TRBJ2-5, with D perhaps TRBD2 (6 bases). The CDR3 is made up of 15 amino acids. Germline V gene sequence: CDR1 SGHRS, CDR2 YFSETQ. Trimming removed 3 bases at V and 2 bases at J, with 14 bases between. CDR3 sequence: CASSSGLTAQETQYF. The DNA for the CDR3 is TGCGCCAGCAGCTCCGGACTAACCGCGCAAGAGACCCAGTACTTC.

This chain's CDR3 is CASSWAVANTEAFF. CDR3 DNA sequence: TGTGCCAGCAGCTGGGCCGTGGCGAACACTGAAGCTTTCTTT. The chain employs TRBV5-5 and TRBJ1-1; unclear D gene. Germline V gene sequence: CDR1 SGHKS, CDR2 YYEKEE (reference sequence). The CDR3 runs to 14 residues. V gave up 3 bases and J gave up 1 base, with 10 bases separating them.

This clonotype was detected many times. V usage is TRBV6-5 and J usage is TRBJ1-5; D call uncertain. Germline V CDR1 and CDR2: MNHEY, SVGAGI. Trimming took 4 bases from V and 3 from J, leaving 7 bases between them. The CDR3 loop spans 13 amino acids. CDR3 nucleotides: TGTGCCAGCAGTTTGTCTCCCAATCAGCCCCAGCATTTT. The encoded protein is CASSLSPNQPQHF.

This clonotype was seen once. A much larger clone differs from this one at a single base, so this may be a read error. This chain uses TRBV18 with TRBJ1-4, with D possibly TRBD1 on 5 matching bases. Germline CDR1 KGHSH, CDR2 LQKENI. CDR3 length: 17 amino acids. CDR3 DNA: TGTGCCAGCACACCACCGGGCAGGGCGGGCGCTAATGAAAAACTGTTTTTT. Encoded protein: CASTPPGRAGANEKLFF.